The TCR beta chain under discussion was sequenced for a study of healthy donors' naive CD4 and CD8 T cells. Overall study: For TCR alpha, new primers spanned all functional IMGT alpha genes.

Points on this clonotype: The antigen remains undetermined.

Starting from about 0.45 ug of total RNA, TCR libraries were made with linear amplification. Methods used by the authors: Sequencing covered 70,000 to 95,000 rearranged alpha-chain transcripts across about five healthy donors. One entry per CDR3 protein, called by TCRdb with MiXCR from the reads. The V and J calls come from TCRdb's annotation, not from the publication. The sample yields 200,000 or so distinct CDR3 sequences, about 70% seen once. Study observations and caveats: A reported CD4+/CD8+ bias affected most V and J genes in naive cells. Alpha and beta chains were sequenced in bulk without pairing.

The source of this sequence is a pool of human donors in good health; the sample pools cells from several healthy donors. The specimen sequenced was naive CD4+ and CD8+ T cells sorted from blood, pooled from several donors.

The CDR3 DNA reads TGTGCCAGCAGTGAACAACAATACAATGAGCAGTTCTTC. Translation gives CASSEQQYNEQFF. The V gene is TRBV25-1, the J gene TRBJ2-1; D is ambiguous. The germline CDR1 and CDR2 sequences are MGHDK and SYGVNS. CDR3 size: 13 residues. The germline V and J ends were trimmed by 2 bases and 4 bases, with 6 bases remaining between them.